This T cell receptor (beta chain) is drawn from a study of a mutant IDH1 vaccine in newly diagnosed glioma. Study-level points and caveats: The vaccine induced immune responses, and these occurred in over 90% of patients.

The CDR3 is made up of 16 amino acids. Germline V gene data show CDR1 as SGHDN and CDR2 as FVKESK. Trimming stripped 0 bases from V and 8 bases from J, with 19 bases between. Sequencing used immunoSEQ multiplex PCR; TCRdb keeps in-frame clones, though not all of them. The repertoire holds tens of thousands of clones, roughly 77% seen once, with around 8% in the top ten. Of note for this clone: Its specificity is not known.

Time point described: week 23, last vaccination. Every vaccination contained 300 ug of the mutant IDH1 20-mer peptide and was paired with topical imiquimod. This TCR derives from a woman between 40 and 50 years old with glioma. Some clones in this sample may be carry-over from other donors' samples. The genes are TRBV14 and TRBJ1-2, with D unresolved. Sequencing used PBMCs, obtained from a glioma patient whose treatment included an IDH1 peptide vaccine. The CDR3 sequence: CASSQDGMPGRAGYTF. The CDR3 region has the DNA TGTGCCAGCAGCCAAGATGGGATGCCCGGGAGGGCGGGCTACACCTTC.